This is a list of T cell receptor beta chains from one sample in a study of T-cell reconstitution after alpha-beta-depleted transplantation in children. TCRdb itself ran the PCR reads through MiXCR, one entry per CDR3 protein. This sample has some 200,000 distinct CDR3 sequences, with around 7% found just once. Sequenced here: PBMCs, sampled before TCRalphabeta/CD19-depleted stem cell transplant. These receptors all stem from a boy aged 2 to 10 with acute lymphoblastic leukemia, due to receive a stem cell transplant. The CDR3 runs from the conserved cysteine through the conserved F or W. D genes are given only for firm matches. Rows give clone size only sometimes, using once, few, many, or a class for an expanded clone.

CDR3 protein: CSALGHSRYNEQFF; CDR3 DNA: TGCAGTGCTTTGGGACATAGTCGCTACAATGAGCAGTTCTTC; J gene: TRBJ2-1; D gene: -; V gene: TRBV20-1; clone size: few
CDR3 protein: CASSPLRMTDVGSGNTIYF; CDR3 DNA: TGTGCCAGCAGCCCCCTCCGGATGACGGACGTAGGCTCTGGAAACACCATATATTTT; J gene: TRBJ1-3; D gene: -; V gene: TRBV7-8; clone size: -
CDR3 protein: CASSLRLAGGTDTQYF; CDR3 DNA: TGTGCCAGCAGCCTAAGACTAGCGGGGGGCACAGATACGCAGTATTTT; J gene: TRBJ2-3; D gene: TRBD2; V gene: TRBV7-2; clone size: -
CDR3 protein: CASSLGLTNTEAFF; CDR3 DNA: TGCGCCAGCAGCTTGGGACTCACTAACACTGAAGCTTTCTTT; J gene: TRBJ1-1; D gene: -; V gene: TRBV5-1; clone size: -
CDR3 protein: CASSYRGETDTQYF; CDR3 DNA: TGTGCCAGCAGTTATCGGGGGGAAACAGATACGCAGTATTTT; J gene: TRBJ2-3; D gene: TRBD2; V gene: TRBV3-1; clone size: many
CDR3 protein: CSASLLSGTGANVLTF; CDR3 DNA: TGCAGTGCTAGTCTTTTGTCTGGGACTGGGGCCAACGTCCTGACTTTC; J gene: TRBJ2-6; D gene: -; V gene: TRBV20-1; clone size: many
CDR3 protein: CSVTTGRDGYTF; CDR3 DNA: TGCAGCGTGACGACAGGGAGGGATGGCTACACCTTC; J gene: TRBJ1-2; D gene: TRBD1; V gene: TRBV29-1; clone size: many
CDR3 protein: CASRLEGLAVLQETQYF; CDR3 DNA: TGTGCCAGCAGGCTCGAGGGACTAGCGGTTCTTCAAGAGACCCAGTACTTC; J gene: TRBJ2-5; D gene: TRBD2; V gene: TRBV6-2/TRBV6-3; clone size: -
CDR3 protein: CASSLVRTTGLLFSGANVLTF; CDR3 DNA: TGTGCCAGCAGCTTGGTGCGGACAACGGGACTCTTGTTCTCTGGGGCCAACGTCCTGACTTTC; J gene: TRBJ2-6; D gene: -; V gene: TRBV5-4; clone size: few
CDR3 protein: CASSSDRVANYGYTF; CDR3 DNA: TGTGCCAGCAGTTCGGACAGGGTGGCTAACTATGGCTACACCTTC; J gene: TRBJ1-2; D gene: TRBD1; V gene: TRBV28; clone size: -
CDR3 protein: CAISGLESGNTIYF; CDR3 DNA: TGTGCCATCAGTGGGCTAGAATCTGGAAACACCATATATTTT; J gene: TRBJ1-3; D gene: -; V gene: TRBV10-3; clone size: many
CDR3 protein: CSATLQGANYGYTF; CDR3 DNA: TGCAGTGCTACTTTACAGGGGGCGAACTATGGCTACACCTTC; J gene: TRBJ1-2; D gene: TRBD1; V gene: TRBV20-1; clone size: -
CDR3 protein: CASSSLRDTPCYEQYF; CDR3 DNA: TGTGCCAGCAGCTCTCTCCGGGACACCCCTTGTTACGAGCAGTACTTC; J gene: TRBJ2-7; D gene: -; V gene: TRBV7-3; clone size: many
CDR3 protein: CASSQDRTSGGEDTQYF; CDR3 DNA: TGTGCCAGCAGCCAAGATCGTACTAGCGGGGGGGAGGATACGCAGTATTTT; J gene: TRBJ2-3; D gene: TRBD2; V gene: TRBV4-2; clone size: many
CDR3 protein: CASSSNREPYEQYF; CDR3 DNA: TGTGCCAGCAGTTCGAACAGGGAACCCTACGAGCAGTACTTC; J gene: TRBJ2-7; D gene: -; V gene: TRBV7-8; clone size: few
CDR3 protein: CASSTRQGMGTIYF; CDR3 DNA: TGCGCCAGCAGCACCCGACAGGGGATGGGCACCATATATTTT; J gene: TRBJ1-3; D gene: TRBD1; V gene: TRBV5-1; clone size: many
CDR3 protein: CASSYSAGDMKNTEAFF; CDR3 DNA: TGTGCCAGCAGTTACTCGGCAGGGGATATGAAGAACACTGAAGCTTTCTTT; J gene: TRBJ1-1; D gene: -; V gene: TRBV6-5; clone size: few
CDR3 protein: CASSGLARTGELFF; CDR3 DNA: TGTGCCAGCAGTGGGTTAGCGAGAACCGGGGAGCTGTTTTTT; J gene: TRBJ2-2; D gene: -; V gene: TRBV2; clone size: many
CDR3 protein: CASSEIGLAGVRTGELFF; CDR3 DNA: TGTGCCAGCAGCGAAATTGGACTAGCGGGAGTACGAACCGGGGAGCTGTTTTTT; J gene: TRBJ2-2; D gene: TRBD2; V gene: TRBV2; clone size: few
CDR3 protein: CAIIEDTGDYGYTF; CDR3 DNA: TGTGCCATCATCGAGGACACGGGTGACTATGGCTACACCTTC; J gene: TRBJ1-2; D gene: -; V gene: TRBV10-3; clone size: many
CDR3 protein: CASRDNQPQHF; CDR3 DNA: TGTGCCAGCAGAGATAATCAGCCCCAGCATTTT; J gene: TRBJ1-5; D gene: -; V gene: TRBV28; clone size: few
CDR3 protein: CASSPRADTYMNTEAFF; CDR3 DNA: TGTGCCAGCAGCCCCCGCGCCGATACTTACATGAACACTGAAGCTTTCTTT; J gene: TRBJ1-1; D gene: -; V gene: TRBV4-2; clone size: -
CDR3 protein: CSVLPPTYNSPLHF; CDR3 DNA: TGCAGCGTTCTTCCGCCGACCTATAATTCACCCCTCCACTTT; J gene: TRBJ1-6; D gene: -; V gene: TRBV29-1; clone size: many
CDR3 protein: CASSEGLRVVTDTQYF; CDR3 DNA: TGCGCCAGCAGTGAGGGCTTACGTGTGGTCACAGATACGCAGTATTTT; J gene: TRBJ2-3; D gene: -; V gene: TRBV10-2; clone size: many
CDR3 protein: CASRLRWREAGVSYGYTF; CDR3 DNA: TGTGCCAGCAGACTTAGATGGCGGGAGGCGGGTGTCAGCTATGGCTACACCTTC; J gene: TRBJ1-2; D gene: -; V gene: TRBV28; clone size: many
CDR3 protein: CAWSGQQETQYF; CDR3 DNA: TGTGCCTGGAGCGGGCAGCAAGAGACCCAGTACTTC; J gene: TRBJ2-5; D gene: -; V gene: TRBV30; clone size: -
CDR3 protein: CAISFRDRGRGSYNSPLHF; CDR3 DNA: TGTGCCATCAGTTTCCGGGACAGGGGAAGGGGCTCCTATAATTCACCCCTCCACTTT; J gene: TRBJ1-6; D gene: TRBD1; V gene: TRBV2; clone size: -
CDR3 protein: CASSLNAGLSPLHF; CDR3 DNA: TGCGCCAGCAGCCTAAACGCAGGGTTGTCACCCCTCCACTTT; J gene: TRBJ1-6; D gene: -; V gene: TRBV5-1; clone size: -
CDR3 protein: CASSFRGESGQKTDTQYF; CDR3 DNA: TGTGCCAGCAGCTTTAGGGGGGAATCCGGACAGAAAACAGATACGCAGTATTTT; J gene: TRBJ2-3; D gene: -; V gene: TRBV11-3; clone size: many
CDR3 protein: CSGDGTSGKETQYF; CDR3 DNA: TGCAGCGGCGACGGGACTAGCGGAAAAGAGACCCAGTACTTC; J gene: TRBJ2-5; D gene: TRBD2; V gene: TRBV29-1; clone size: many
CDR3 protein: CSAHVGSYEQYF; CDR3 DNA: TGCAGTGCTCATGTTGGGTCTTACGAGCAGTACTTC; J gene: TRBJ2-7; D gene: -; V gene: TRBV20-1; clone size: -
CDR3 protein: CASSRGRTPGNQPQHF; CDR3 DNA: TGTGCCAGTAGTAGGGGACGGACTCCGGGCAATCAGCCCCAGCATTTT; J gene: TRBJ1-5; D gene: -; V gene: TRBV19; clone size: -
CDR3 protein: CASSMGNGELFF; CDR3 DNA: TGTGCCAGCAGTATGGGCAACGGGGAGCTGTTTTTT; J gene: TRBJ2-2; D gene: -; V gene: TRBV12-3/TRBV12-4; clone size: many
CDR3 protein: CAISESMAGADTDTQYF; CDR3 DNA: TGTGCCATCAGTGAGTCGATGGCCGGGGCGGACACAGATACGCAGTATTTT; J gene: TRBJ2-3; D gene: -; V gene: TRBV10-3; clone size: many
CDR3 protein: CASSSDRVLNTGELFF; CDR3 DNA: TGTGCCAGCAGCTCTGACAGGGTCTTAAACACCGGGGAGCTGTTTTTT; J gene: TRBJ2-2; D gene: TRBD1; V gene: TRBV7-9; clone size: many
CDR3 protein: CASSFNTDTQYF; CDR3 DNA: TGTGCCAGCAGCTTCAATACAGATACGCAGTATTTT; J gene: TRBJ2-3; D gene: -; V gene: TRBV7-2; clone size: many
CDR3 protein: CASSTFNVRGRATGEQYF; CDR3 DNA: TGTGCCAGCAGCACCTTCAACGTTCGCGGGAGGGCCACGGGAGAGCAGTACTTC; J gene: TRBJ2-7; D gene: TRBD2; V gene: TRBV7-2; clone size: many
CDR3 protein: CATSRDSTRDYEQYF; CDR3 DNA: TGTGCCACCAGCAGAGATAGTACACGAGATTACGAGCAGTACTTC; J gene: TRBJ2-7; D gene: -; V gene: TRBV15; clone size: few
CDR3 protein: CASSLSGMENIQYF; CDR3 DNA: TGCGCCAGCAGCTTGAGCGGGATGGAGAACATTCAGTACTTC; J gene: TRBJ2-4; D gene: TRBD2; V gene: TRBV5-1; clone size: many
CDR3 protein: CASSSPGLAGVGDNEQFF; CDR3 DNA: TGTGCCAGCAGTTCACCCGGACTAGCGGGAGTTGGCGACAATGAGCAGTTCTTC; J gene: TRBJ2-1; D gene: TRBD2; V gene: TRBV12-3/TRBV12-4; clone size: many
CDR3 protein: CASSPDRNYGYTF; CDR3 DNA: TGTGCCAGCAGCCCGGACAGGAACTATGGCTACACCTTC; J gene: TRBJ1-2; D gene: TRBD1; V gene: TRBV6-6; clone size: many
CDR3 protein: CSAQRDRGSYEQYF; CDR3 DNA: TGCAGCGCCCAGCGGGACAGAGGATCCTACGAGCAGTACTTC; J gene: TRBJ2-7; D gene: -; V gene: TRBV29-1; clone size: many
CDR3 protein: CASSMAAGSYEQYF; CDR3 DNA: TGTGCCAGTAGTATGGCGGCAGGGTCCTACGAGCAGTACTTC; J gene: TRBJ2-7; D gene: -; V gene: TRBV19; clone size: many
CDR3 protein: CASLRGETQYF; CDR3 DNA: TGTGCCAGCCTGCGAGGGGAGACCCAGTACTTC; J gene: TRBJ2-5; D gene: -; V gene: TRBV6-2/TRBV6-3; clone size: -